These 25 T cell receptor beta chains came from one sample sequenced in a study of post-analysis software for immune sequencing data. Study-level findings and limits: Elevated frequency relative to controls characterized four or five TRBV segments in patients, TRBV5-6, TRBV5-1 and TRBV20-1 among them.

Their cognate antigens are unknown. Researchers reported that TCR beta cDNA libraries carried unique molecular identifiers. MiXCR, run by TCRdb on the PCR reads, gives a single entry per CDR3 protein. The sample contains hundreds of thousands of distinct CDR3 sequences, 25% to 30% of which appear only once. Input material: blood. The receptors were sampled from a girl under 18 with multiple sclerosis.

The chain carries TRBV29-1 and TRBJ2-3, with TRBD1 identical over 8 bases. V lost 5 bases and J lost 4; bases outside the gene matches: 11. The CDR3 covers 15 residues. CDR1 is SQVTM, CDR2 ANQGSEA, per germline. The CDR3, as DNA: TGCAGCGTTAGGACAGGGCTCGCCAAGGCAGATACGCAGTATTTT. It yields the protein CSVRTGLAKADTQYF.

This chain connects TRBV20-1 to TRBJ2-5; either TRBD1 or TRBD2 may fit D (7 bases each). The CDR3 totals 15 residues. V was clipped by 5 bases and J by 4 bases, with 20 bases between them. Germline V gene lookup returns CDR1 DFQATT and CDR2 SNEGSKA (reference sequence). CDR3 nucleotides: TGCAGTGCTTTCATGATCGGGAGGACAGGAGAGACCCAGTACTTC. This translates into CSAFMIGRTGETQYF.

This clonotype has just a few counts. The chain carries TRBV7-9 and TRBJ2-7; perhaps D is TRBD1 or TRBD2 (5 bases each). The V end lost 7 bases, the J end lost 3 bases, and 13 bases lay between the germline ends. This CDR3 has 13 residues. Germline V gives CDR1 SEHNR, CDR2 FQNEAQ (reference sequence). The CDR3 loop reads CASMGEGNYEQYF. CDR3 bases: TGTGCCAGCATGGGGGAAGGCAACTACGAGCAGTACTTC.

This clonotype was counted between two and nine times. This chain uses TRBV20-1 with TRBJ2-5; the D call may be TRBD1 or TRBD2 (5 bases each). The CDR3 runs 15 residues. CDR1 and CDR2 (germline): DFQATT, SNEGSKA (reference sequence). Trimming shortened V by 2 bases and J by 5 bases, and 18 bases separated the two germline ends. The CDR3 sequence: CSARRDVRSRETQYF. The CDR3 region has the DNA TGCAGTGCTAGACGGGACGTCCGAAGTCGGGAGACCCAGTACTTC.

V and J are TRBV6-5 and TRBJ1-2, with D hard to call. Looked up from germline, CDR1 is MNHEY and CDR2 is SVGAGI. This CDR3 contains 11 residues. V was clipped by 4 bases and J by 8 bases, with 8 bases between them. The CDR3 nucleotides are TGTGCCAGCAGTTCCTTGGACGGCTACACCTTC. Translated, it gives CASSSLDGYTF.

A few counts support this clonotype. The genes are TRBV20-1 and TRBJ2-7, with 12 positions matching TRBD2. After removal of 6 bases from V and 9 bases from J, the junction contained 6 bases not matched to a gene. The CDR3 runs 12 residues. Germline V CDR1 and CDR2: DFQATT, SNEGSKA (reference sequence). The CDR3 loop is CSARLAGAGQYF. The CDR3 DNA reads TGCAGTGCCAGACTAGCGGGGGCGGGGCAGTACTTC.

The V call is TRBV5-1, the J call TRBJ1-5, with a weak D call TRBD1 (5 bases). Germline V gene data show CDR1 as SGHRS and CDR2 as YFSETQ. V was cut by 0 bases and J by 7 bases, with 11 bases left in between. There are 14 residues in the CDR3. As DNA, the CDR3 is TGCGCCAGCAGCTTGGATTGGCGGGGCCAGCCCCAGCATTTT. Protein: CASSLDWRGQPQHF.

The V gene is TRBV4-1, the J gene TRBJ2-3; D possibly uses TRBD1 or TRBD2 (6 bases each). V lost 0 bases, J lost 6 bases, and 13 bases lay in between. This CDR3 comprises 15 residues. The germline V gene encodes CDR1 MGHRA and CDR2 YSYEKL. The CDR3 reads CASSQDWSGADTQYF. CDR3 DNA sequence: TGCGCCAGCAGCCAAGATTGGTCGGGGGCTGATACGCAGTATTTT.

The genes are TRBV24-1 and TRBJ2-2; D ambiguous. Trimming cost V 10 bases and J 7 bases, with 15 bases left between them. This CDR3 has 13 residues. Germline values: CDR1 KGHDR, CDR2 SFDVKD. CDR3 sequence: CATGLGRSGELFF. The CDR3 DNA sequence: TGTGCCACAGGCCTAGGGCGGAGCGGGGAGCTGTTTTTT.

This clonotype came up a few times. In DNA, the CDR3 is TGTGCCAGCGTCCCGGGGGTAGTTGGCAATCAGCCCCAGCATTTT. This gives the protein CASVPGVVGNQPQHF. The J gene is TRBJ1-5, the V gene TRBV6-1, with a possible D match to TRBD1 (5 bases). With 8 bases removed from V and 2 bases from J, the gap between germline ends came to 16 bases. The CDR3 has 15 amino acids. Germline V lookup: CDR1 MNHNS, CDR2 SASEGT.

A remark on this clonotype: At one end the junction does not follow the germline gene, possibly because of a read error. The chain carries TRBV11-2 and TRBJ2-1, with D tentatively TRBD2 (7 bases). The V gene's germline CDR1 is SGHAT and CDR2 FQNNGV. The CDR3 covers 15 residues. The CDR3 sequence: CASNLLGGAGGEQFF. CDR3 in DNA: TGTGCCAGCAACTTATTAGGGGGGGCCGGTGGTGAGCAGTTCTTC. Using reference TRBV11-2 and TRBJ2-1 for the parts outside the CDR3, the full variable domain is EAGVAQSPRYKIIEKRQSVAFWCNPISGHATLYWYQQILGQGPKLLIQFQNNGVVDDSQLPKDRFSAERLKGVDSTLKIQPAKLEDSAVYLCASNLLGGAGGEQFFGPGTRLTVL.

This clonotype was counted only a few times. The rearrangement uses TRBV10-3 and TRBJ1-2, with D perhaps TRBD1 (5 bases). There are 13 residues in the CDR3. In germline, CDR1 is ENHRY, CDR2 SYGVKD. Trimming took 0 bases from V and 5 from J, leaving 7 bases between them. The CDR3 loop is CAISESGGYGYTF. The CDR3 bases are TGTGCCATCAGTGAGTCCGGGGGATATGGCTACACCTTC.

This clonotype was detected ten times or more. The V and J genes are TRBV10-3 and TRBJ2-7; the match to TRBD1 covers 8 bases. The CDR3 length is 14 residues. The germline V gene has CDR1 ENHRY and CDR2 SYGVKD. After removal of 7 bases from V and 5 bases from J, the junction contained 10 bases not matched to a gene. The CDR3 region has the DNA TGTGCCATCAATGGACAGGGCGGAGGAAACGAGCAGTACTTC. Amino acids: CAINGQGGGNEQYF.

The rearrangement links TRBV11-3 to TRBJ2-1; 7 bases fit TRBD1. This CDR3 comprises 15 residues. J gave up 10 bases and V 3 bases, and 12 bases lay outside the gene matches. Germline CDR1 reads SGHNT; CDR2 reads YENEEA. CDR3 DNA sequence: TGTGCCAGCAGCTTGACGACAGGGATTGGTAGGGAGCAGTTCTTC. This codes for CASSLTTGIGREQFF. The variable domain in full, completed from reference TRBV11-3 and TRBJ2-1, reads EAGVVQSPRYKIIEKKQPVAFWCNPISGHNTLYWYLQNLGQGPELLIRYENEEAVDDSQLPKDRFSAERLKGVDSTLKIQPAELGDSAVYLCASSLTTGIGREQFFGPGTRLTVL.

V and J are TRBV5-1 and TRBJ2-6, with TRBD1 matching 7 bases. Germline V gene data show CDR1 as SGHRS and CDR2 as YFSETQ. The J segment lost 0 bases and the V segment lost 1 base, leaving 4 bases of the junction unmatched. The CDR3 contains 17 residues. The CDR3 loop is CASSLRTGYSGANVLTF. The CDR3 DNA is TGCGCCAGCAGCTTGAGGACAGGATACTCTGGGGCCAACGTCCTGACTTTC.

This clonotype has at least ten counts. The chain recombines TRBV29-1 with TRBJ2-7; 7 bases are a match to TRBD2. The V and J ends lost 7 bases and 2 bases, in that order; junction bases with no gene match: 2. Germline V gives CDR1 SQVTM, CDR2 ANQGSEA. CDR3 length equals 11 residues. The chain's CDR3 is CSGGGTYEQYF. DNA for the CDR3: TGCAGCGGGGGGGGTACCTACGAGCAGTACTTC.

The CDR3 DNA follows: TGTGCCAGCACCCCAGCGGGGTCGGGGAATGAGCAGTTCTTC. This sequence encodes CASTPAGSGNEQFF. This chain links TRBV7-9 with TRBJ2-1; 7 nucleotides agree with TRBD2. The CDR3 loop spans 14 amino acids. Trimming cost V 7 bases and J 7 bases; bases outside gene matches: 10. Germline CDR1 is SEHNR and CDR2 is FQNEAQ (reference sequence).

V gene TRBV2 combines with J gene TRBJ2-1; TRBD2 aligns across 10 bases. The CDR3 runs 15 residues. Germline values: CDR1 SNHLY, CDR2 FYNNEI. V was pared by 4 bases and J by 8 bases, with 8 bases of the junction left unmatched. CDR3 protein: CASSGVAGGRDEQFF. The CDR3 DNA reads as TGTGCCAGCAGTGGCGTAGCGGGAGGCCGCGATGAGCAGTTCTTC.

The chain is built from TRBV6-2 or TRBV6-3 and TRBJ1-1; D uncertain. CDR1 and CDR2 from the germline V gene are MNHEY and SVGEGT. This CDR3 spans 13 amino acids. The V end lost 2 bases, the J end lost 7 bases, and 11 bases lay between the germline ends. The CDR3 loop reads CASSYTGLLEAFF. The CDR3 DNA follows: TGTGCCAGCAGTTACACGGGCCTCCTTGAAGCTTTCTTT.

This clonotype was seen a few times. V is TRBV7-2 and J is TRBJ1-1; D gene ambiguous. The CDR3 contains 14 residues. Germline values: CDR1 SGHTA, CDR2 FQGNSA. Trimming cost V 1 base and J 1 base, with 7 bases left between them. The CDR3 protein is CASSLVDWNTEAFF. CDR3 coding DNA: TGTGCCAGCAGCTTAGTTGATTGGAACACTGAAGCTTTCTTT.

The genes are TRBV5-1 and TRBJ1-6; D is possibly TRBD1 (6 bases). CDR3 length equals 17 residues. V gave up 0 bases and J gave up 5 bases, with 15 bases separating them. Germline lookup yields CDR1 SGHRS and CDR2 YFSETQ. As DNA, the CDR3 is TGCGCCAGCAGCTTGGTTATTTCTGGACAGAATAATTCACCCCTCCACTTT. It yields the protein CASSLVISGQNNSPLHF.

V and J are TRBV6-5 and TRBJ1-5; D unclear. Trimming took 3 bases from V and 9 from J, leaving 9 bases between them. The germline CDR1 and CDR2 sequences are MNHEY and SVGAGI. CDR3 length equals 12 residues. The CDR3 DNA is TGTGCCAGCAGTTATGCAGGAGGGCCCCAGCATTTT. Translated: CASSYAGGPQHF.

This chain connects TRBV27 to TRBJ1-2; TRBD1 aligns across 12 bases. Germline V CDR1 and CDR2: MNHEY, SMNVEV (reference sequence). J was trimmed by 3 bases and V by 7 bases; bases with no gene match: 9. The CDR3 spans 16 residues. DNA for the CDR3: TGTGCCAGCACCAAGGCTGGGACAGGGGGCCACTATGGCTACACCTTC. This sequence encodes CASTKAGTGGHYGYTF.

The chain carries TRBV24-1 and TRBJ2-5, with TRBD1 matching over 8 bases. V lost 7 bases and J lost 5; bases outside the gene matches: 20. Looked up from germline, CDR1 is KGHDR and CDR2 is SFDVKD. This CDR3 is 18 amino acids long. CDR3: CATSPIRTGSTGMETQYF. As DNA, the CDR3 is TGTGCCACCAGCCCGATACGGACAGGGAGTACGGGTATGGAGACCCAGTACTTC.

This clonotype was observed a handful of times. The CDR3 DNA reads as TGCAGTGCTAGACCAAACGGGGGATGGGACAATGAGCAGTTCTTC. It is translated as CSARPNGGWDNEQFF. The chain employs TRBV20-1 and TRBJ2-1; possible D gene TRBD2, 6 bases. The CDR3 spans 15 residues. Trimming cost V 2 bases and J 5 bases, with 16 bases left between them. Germline CDR1 and CDR2: DFQATT and SNEGSKA (reference sequence).